A selection of T cell receptor beta chains follows, all from one sample in a study of blood T cell repertoires in COVID-19. Assay used: immunoSEQ multiplex PCR; TCRdb lists only in-frame clones, some missing. The data hold hundreds of thousands of clones, with around 83% observed a single time. Material for sequencing was peripheral blood. The origin of the receptors is a woman in her forties or fifties with acute or convalescent COVID-19. The CDR3 runs from the conserved cysteine through the conserved F or W. A D gene is named only where the DNA matches it firmly. Clone size, where shown, is once, few, many, or a class for clones that have expanded.

j_gene: TRBJ1-2
len: 15
d_gene: TRBD1
v_gene: TRBV28
abundance: -
CDR3nt: TGTGCCAGCAGTCCCGGGACAGAGATTAACTATGGCTACACCTTC
CDR3aa: CASSPGTEINYGYTF

j_gene: TRBJ2-5
len: 14
d_gene: TRBD1
v_gene: TRBV2
abundance: -
CDR3nt: TGTGCCAGCAGTGAGCTGACAGGGAGAGAGACCCAGTACTTC
CDR3aa: CASSELTGRETQYF

j_gene: TRBJ2-7
len: 15
d_gene: TRBD2
v_gene: TRBV19
abundance: few
CDR3nt: TGTGCCAGTAGTGACCGGGGAGCGGGAGCGGGTGAGCAGTACTTC
CDR3aa: CASSDRGAGAGEQYF

j_gene: TRBJ2-1
len: 16
d_gene: TRBD2
v_gene: TRBV5-4
abundance: once
CDR3nt: TGTGCCAGCAGCCGAGAACTAGCGGTCTCCTACAATGAGCAGTTCTTC
CDR3aa: CASSRELAVSYNEQFF

j_gene: TRBJ2-7
len: 18
d_gene: -
v_gene: TRBV11-2
abundance: -
CDR3nt: TGTGCCAGCAGCATGAGGACAAGTAAAATCATAGGCTCCTACGAGCAGTACTTC
CDR3aa: CASSMRTSKIIGSYEQYF

j_gene: TRBJ1-5
len: 16
d_gene: -
v_gene: TRBV18
abundance: -
CDR3nt: TGTGCCAGCTCACCACGGAGGTTAGAGGCCTATCAGCCCCAGCATTTT
CDR3aa: CASSPRRLEAYQPQHF

j_gene: TRBJ1-1
len: 16
d_gene: -
v_gene: TRBV3-1/TRBV3-2
abundance: -
CDR3nt: TGTGCCAGCAGCCTCAAAGGGGCACGGCCTAGGGCTGAAGCTTTCTTT
CDR3aa: CASSLKGARPRAEAFF

j_gene: TRBJ2-2
len: 17
d_gene: TRBD2
v_gene: TRBV28
abundance: few
CDR3nt: TGTGCCAGCAGTTCGATTAGGACTAGCAGGAACACCGGGGAGCTGTTTTTT
CDR3aa: CASSSIRTSRNTGELFF

j_gene: TRBJ2-1
len: 14
d_gene: -
v_gene: TRBV29-1
abundance: -
CDR3nt: TGCAGCGGCCACTGGGGAGACTCCTACAATGAGCAGTTCTTC
CDR3aa: CSGHWGDSYNEQFF

j_gene: TRBJ2-7
len: 17
d_gene: TRBD2
v_gene: TRBV5-1
abundance: -
CDR3nt: TGCGCCAGCACCTTCGGGACTAGCGGGATCCCTTCCCTGGAGCAGTACTTC
CDR3aa: CASTFGTSGIPSLEQYF

j_gene: TRBJ2-1
len: 14
d_gene: TRBD2
v_gene: TRBV10-3
abundance: -
CDR3nt: TGTGCCATCAGGGGGACTAGCGGGGTTAATGAGCAGTTCTTC
CDR3aa: CAIRGTSGVNEQFF

j_gene: TRBJ2-7
len: 15
d_gene: -
v_gene: TRBV19
abundance: -
CDR3nt: TGTGCCAGTAGTATGGGTCCTGGGGGCATCTACGAGCAGTACTTC
CDR3aa: CASSMGPGGIYEQYF

j_gene: TRBJ1-1
len: 14
d_gene: -
v_gene: TRBV19
abundance: -
CDR3nt: TGTGCCAGTAGTATAAAGGGGCAGCACACTGAAGCTTTCTTT
CDR3aa: CASSIKGQHTEAFF

j_gene: TRBJ2-7
len: 14
d_gene: -
v_gene: TRBV11-2
abundance: -
CDR3nt: TGTGCCAGCAGCCTCAGGGGTGGTTCCTACGAGCAGTACTTC
CDR3aa: CASSLRGGSYEQYF

j_gene: TRBJ2-7
len: 16
d_gene: TRBD2
v_gene: TRBV3-1/TRBV3-2
abundance: -
CDR3nt: TGTGCCAGCAGCCGGGGGACTAGCGGGATTTCCTACGAGCAGTACTTC
CDR3aa: CASSRGTSGISYEQYF

j_gene: TRBJ2-5
len: 16
d_gene: TRBD2
v_gene: TRBV7-9
abundance: -
CDR3nt: TGTGCCAGCAGCTTAGCGGGACTAGCGGGACAAGAGACCCAGTACTTC
CDR3aa: CASSLAGLAGQETQYF

j_gene: TRBJ2-1
len: 14
d_gene: -
v_gene: TRBV2
abundance: -
CDR3nt: TGTGCCAGCCAGCTCGCGGGATTATACAATGAGCAGTTCTTC
CDR3aa: CASQLAGLYNEQFF

j_gene: TRBJ2-7
len: 15
d_gene: TRBD1
v_gene: TRBV6-6
abundance: once
CDR3nt: TGTGCCAGCATCCCCGCGACAGGGAGAACCTACGAGCAGTACTTC
CDR3aa: CASIPATGRTYEQYF

j_gene: TRBJ1-2
len: 21
d_gene: TRBD1
v_gene: TRBV5-1
abundance: -
CDR3nt: TGCGCCAGCAGCTTGTTGGCACAGGGATGGGACAGGGGCGAAGCTAACTATGGCTACACCTTC
CDR3aa: CASSLLAQGWDRGEANYGYTF

j_gene: TRBJ2-2
len: 15
d_gene: -
v_gene: TRBV6-4
abundance: -
CDR3nt: TGTGCCAGCAGTTCGGACTACCAGAACACCGGGGAGCTGTTTTTT
CDR3aa: CASSSDYQNTGELFF

j_gene: TRBJ2-3
len: 15
d_gene: -
v_gene: TRBV5-1
abundance: few
CDR3nt: TGCGCCAGCAGCTTGGACGCGGTGGTCCCAGATACGCAGTATTTT
CDR3aa: CASSLDAVVPDTQYF

j_gene: TRBJ1-2
len: 13
d_gene: -
v_gene: TRBV7-8
abundance: few
CDR3nt: TGTGCCAGCAGCCCACGGACAGACTATGGCTACACCTTC
CDR3aa: CASSPRTDYGYTF

j_gene: TRBJ1-2
len: 15
d_gene: TRBD1
v_gene: TRBV4-2
abundance: -
CDR3nt: TGTGCCAGCAGCCACACAGGGGGCGCCTCACTAGGCTACACCTTC
CDR3aa: CASSHTGGASLGYTF

j_gene: TRBJ1-1
len: 18
d_gene: TRBD1
v_gene: TRBV3-1/TRBV3-2
abundance: -
CDR3nt: TGTGCCAGCAGCCAAGATCGTTTCTTGGGGACAGGGCACACTGAAGCTTTCTTT
CDR3aa: CASSQDRFLGTGHTEAFF

j_gene: TRBJ2-5
len: 14
d_gene: -
v_gene: TRBV15
abundance: once
CDR3nt: TGTGCCACCAGCAGAGATCGGGGAAGCGAGACCCAGTACTTC
CDR3aa: CATSRDRGSETQYF

j_gene: TRBJ2-1
len: 12
d_gene: TRBD1
v_gene: TRBV6-6
abundance: -
CDR3nt: TGTGCCAGCAGTCGGACAGGAGATGAGCAGTTCTTC
CDR3aa: CASSRTGDEQFF

j_gene: TRBJ2-1
len: 13
d_gene: TRBD1
v_gene: TRBV10-2
abundance: -
CDR3nt: TGCGCCAGCAGTGCACAGGGGGCAAATGAGCAGTTCTTC
CDR3aa: CASSAQGANEQFF

j_gene: TRBJ2-1
len: 14
d_gene: TRBD1
v_gene: TRBV24-1
abundance: -
CDR3nt: TGTGCCACCAAATCGGGGACAGGGATCCATGAGCAGTTCTTC
CDR3aa: CATKSGTGIHEQFF

j_gene: TRBJ2-5
len: 15
d_gene: TRBD1
v_gene: TRBV25-1
abundance: -
CDR3nt: TGTGCCAGCAGTGTGGACAGGGGGATTCAAGAGACCCAGTACTTC
CDR3aa: CASSVDRGIQETQYF

j_gene: TRBJ1-1
len: 14
d_gene: -
v_gene: TRBV29-1
abundance: once
CDR3nt: TGCAGCGTTGACAAGGACGGACAGAACACTGAAGCTTTCTTT
CDR3aa: CSVDKDGQNTEAFF

j_gene: TRBJ1-3
len: 14
d_gene: -
v_gene: TRBV7-2
abundance: -
CDR3nt: TGTGCCAGCAGCTTAGGTCTTAGTGGAAACACCATATATTTT
CDR3aa: CASSLGLSGNTIYF

j_gene: TRBJ2-7
len: 13
d_gene: TRBD2
v_gene: TRBV10-2
abundance: -
CDR3nt: TGCGCCAGTTCTAGCGGGAGGCTCTACGAGCAGTACTTC
CDR3aa: CASSSGRLYEQYF

j_gene: TRBJ2-1
len: 15
d_gene: TRBD2
v_gene: TRBV2
abundance: few
CDR3nt: TGTGCCAGCAGTGCTACTAGCGGGAGTCAAAATGAGCAGTTCTTC
CDR3aa: CASSATSGSQNEQFF

j_gene: TRBJ1-3
len: 16
d_gene: -
v_gene: TRBV6-1
abundance: few
CDR3nt: TGTGCCAGCAGTGGTAGTCAGGGTCGCTCTGGAAACACCATATATTTT
CDR3aa: CASSGSQGRSGNTIYF

j_gene: TRBJ1-1
len: 15
d_gene: -
v_gene: TRBV13
abundance: -
CDR3nt: TGTGCCAGCAGCTTAGATAGGACCGGGGTCAGGGAAGCTTTCTTT
CDR3aa: CASSLDRTGVREAFF

j_gene: TRBJ1-1
len: 16
d_gene: TRBD1
v_gene: TRBV5-6
abundance: -
CDR3nt: TGTGCCAGCAGCTTGGTGGGCAGACAGGGTAGTGACGAAGCTTTCTTT
CDR3aa: CASSLVGRQGSDEAFF

j_gene: TRBJ1-1
len: 15
d_gene: TRBD1
v_gene: TRBV29-1
abundance: once
CDR3nt: TGCAGCGTCACCGGGACAGGGGGCTTTAACACTGAAGCTTTCTTT
CDR3aa: CSVTGTGGFNTEAFF

j_gene: TRBJ2-7
len: 14
d_gene: -
v_gene: TRBV9
abundance: many
CDR3nt: TGTGCCAGCAGCCCCCAGACAGGAAACTACGAGCAGTACTTC
CDR3aa: CASSPQTGNYEQYF

j_gene: TRBJ2-1
len: 15
d_gene: TRBD2
v_gene: TRBV6-6
abundance: -
CDR3nt: TGTGCCGGACGGACTAGCGGGAGCTCCTACAATGAGCAGTTCTTC
CDR3aa: CAGRTSGSSYNEQFF

j_gene: TRBJ1-5
len: 14
d_gene: -
v_gene: TRBV11-2
abundance: -
CDR3nt: TGTGCCAGCAGCCCCTGGGGGGGCAATCAGCCCCAGCATTTT
CDR3aa: CASSPWGGNQPQHF

j_gene: TRBJ1-1
len: 15
d_gene: -
v_gene: TRBV5-6
abundance: -
CDR3nt: TGTGCCAGCAGCCCGACGGGACTGATGAACACTGAAGCTTTCTTT
CDR3aa: CASSPTGLMNTEAFF

j_gene: TRBJ1-6
len: 16
d_gene: -
v_gene: TRBV7-2
abundance: -
CDR3nt: TGTGCCAGCAGCTTATATGGTGTGAGAAATAATTCACCCCTCCACTTT
CDR3aa: CASSLYGVRNNSPLHF

j_gene: TRBJ1-1
len: 16
d_gene: TRBD1
v_gene: TRBV4-2
abundance: once
CDR3nt: TGTGCCAGCAGCCAGGACAGGGATCCCCGGAACACTGAAGCTTTCTTT
CDR3aa: CASSQDRDPRNTEAFF

j_gene: TRBJ1-1
len: 14
d_gene: -
v_gene: TRBV6-1
abundance: few
CDR3nt: TGTGCCAGCAGTGAAGCCTTTCGTTACACTGAAGCTTTCTTT
CDR3aa: CASSEAFRYTEAFF

j_gene: TRBJ2-7
len: 15
d_gene: -
v_gene: TRBV5-6
abundance: -
CDR3nt: TGTGCCAGCAGCTTACAAGGACAGACCTCCTACGAGCAGTACTTC
CDR3aa: CASSLQGQTSYEQYF

j_gene: TRBJ2-3
len: 14
d_gene: -
v_gene: TRBV5-1
abundance: once
CDR3nt: TGCGCCAGCAGCTTGGCCGACTCCACAGATACGCAGTATTTT
CDR3aa: CASSLADSTDTQYF

j_gene: TRBJ2-2
len: 16
d_gene: TRBD2
v_gene: TRBV6-2/TRBV6-3
abundance: -
CDR3nt: TGTGCCAGCAGCCCTCTAGCGGGAGGGAGGGCCGGGGAGCTGTTTTTT
CDR3aa: CASSPLAGGRAGELFF